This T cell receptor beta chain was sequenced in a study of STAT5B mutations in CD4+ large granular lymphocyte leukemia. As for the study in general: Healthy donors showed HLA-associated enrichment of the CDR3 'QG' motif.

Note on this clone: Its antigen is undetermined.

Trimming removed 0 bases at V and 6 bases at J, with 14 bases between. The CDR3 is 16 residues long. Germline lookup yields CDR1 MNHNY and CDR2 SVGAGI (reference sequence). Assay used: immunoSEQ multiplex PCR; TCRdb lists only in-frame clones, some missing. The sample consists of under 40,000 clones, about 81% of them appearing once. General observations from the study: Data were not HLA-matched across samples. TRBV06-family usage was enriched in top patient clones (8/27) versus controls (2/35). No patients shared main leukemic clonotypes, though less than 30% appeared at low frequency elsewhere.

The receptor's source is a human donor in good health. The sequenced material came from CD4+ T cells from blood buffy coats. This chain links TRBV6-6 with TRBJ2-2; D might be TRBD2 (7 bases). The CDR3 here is CASSYSGGRGAGELFF. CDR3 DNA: TGTGCCAGCAGTTACTCGGGGGGGCGCGGCGCCGGGGAGCTGTTTTTT.